Listed here are 20 T cell receptor beta chains from one sample, sequenced in a study of PD-1 blockade in classical Hodgkin lymphoma (dated by TCRdb to about 2020). The protocol used for the library was the immunoSEQ multiplex PCR assay. TCRdb's version of the immuneACCESS table is confined to in-frame rearrangements and falls short of the full clone set. An unresolved V gene accounts for under half of the shortfall where checked; the remainder is of unknown origin. Within this sample are tens of thousands of clones, with roughly 94% of them counted one time only. About 5% of the sample lies in the top ten. The sample's time point label is to be understood as: newly diagnosed, previously untreated cHL patient sample. The source material was peripheral blood mononuclear cells (PBMCs). The receptor set was obtained from a human donor with classical Hodgkin lymphoma.

The rearrangement uses TRBV6-5 and TRBJ2-3, with unresolved D. Germline assignment: CDR1 MNHEY and CDR2 SVGAGI. This CDR3 contains 13 residues. V lost 4 bases and J 6 bases, leaving 11 bases between the germline ends. This chain's CDR3 is CASSSPRRDTQYF. The CDR3 DNA follows: TGTGCCAGCAGTTCCCCCCGAAGGGATACGCAGTATTTT.

The J gene is TRBJ2-1, the V gene TRBV7-2; 9 bases map to TRBD2. From germline, CDR1 is SGHTA and CDR2 FQGNSA. This CDR3 is built from 16 residues. With V trimmed by 5 bases and J by 4 bases, 9 bases remained unmatched. The CDR3 is CASSPAASGAYNEQFF. The DNA of the CDR3 is TGTGCCAGCAGCCCAGCGGCTAGCGGGGCATACAATGAGCAGTTCTTC.

The gene calls are TRBV20-1 and TRBJ2-1, with D hard to call. CDR1 is DFQATT and CDR2 is SNEGSKA in the germline V gene (reference sequence). V lost 0 bases to trimming and J lost 3 bases, with 0 bases between them. This CDR3 is 11 amino acids long. CDR3 in amino acids: CSARDYNEQFF. The CDR3 nucleotides read TGCAGTGCTAGAGACTACAATGAGCAGTTCTTC.

This sequence joins TRBV6-6 and TRBJ2-3; possibly TRBD1 for D (5 bases). The germline V and J ends were trimmed by 5 bases and 6 bases, with 12 bases remaining between them. Germline V gene data show CDR1 as MNHNY and CDR2 as SVGAGI (reference sequence). The CDR3 has 13 amino acids. The CDR3 region is CASSLQGADTQYF. The CDR3 DNA reads TGTGCCAGCAGTCTCCAAGGGGCGGATACGCAGTATTTT.

This rearrangement joins TRBV6-5 to TRBJ1-1; D gene uncertain. The CDR3 has 16 amino acids. V was shortened by 2 bases and J by 0 bases, with 13 bases between the two germline ends. Germline CDR1 reads MNHEY; CDR2 reads SVGAGI. Written as DNA, the CDR3 is TGTGCCAGCAGTTACGCCGCTTTCGATCTGAACACTGAAGCTTTCTTT. It encodes CASSYAAFDLNTEAFF.

This clone was observed once. This chain joins TRBV2 and TRBJ2-2; TRBD1 or TRBD2 may be the D gene (5 bases each). CDR3 size: 14 residues. Looked up from germline, CDR1 is SNHLY and CDR2 is FYNNEI. V was clipped by 8 bases and J by 1 base, with 11 bases between them. The CDR3 sequence is CASVRDLNTGELFF. As DNA, the CDR3 is TGTGCCAGCGTCAGGGACCTGAACACCGGGGAGCTGTTTTTT.

CDR3 sequence reads: CASSAGTSGLAKNIQYF. The CDR3 DNA follows: TGTGCCAGCAGCGCCGGGACTAGCGGGTTAGCCAAAAACATTCAGTACTTC. V is TRBV5-4 and J is TRBJ2-4; TRBD2 matches 12 bases. The germline CDR1 and CDR2 sequences are SGHNT and YYREEE (reference sequence). This CDR3 has 17 amino acids. The V and J ends lost 4 bases and 0 bases, in that order; junction bases with no gene match: 5.

The chain couples TRBV15 to TRBJ1-5, with a weak D call TRBD1 (5 bases). CDR1 LNHNV and CDR2 YYDKDF come from the germline V gene (reference sequence). The CDR3 consists of 13 residues. V was trimmed by 3 bases and J by 5 bases, leaving 8 bases between them. CDR3 DNA: TGTGCCACCAGCAGGGACATCTATCAGCCCCAGCATTTT. It encodes CATSRDIYQPQHF.

This rearrangement joins TRBV4-1 to TRBJ2-5; D is possibly TRBD2 (6 bases). V was trimmed by 1 base and J by 5 bases, leaving 23 bases between them. This CDR3 is built from 18 residues. Germline CDR1 MGHRA, CDR2 YSYEKL. CDR3 sequence (DNA): TGCGCCAGCAGCCAAGGCAGAAGTAGCGGTGGTGGGGATGAGACCCAGTACTTC. As protein: CASSQGRSSGGGDETQYF.

The chain employs TRBV27 and TRBJ2-1; 8 bases line up with TRBD2. Germline trimming cut 2 bases from V and 5 bases from J; bases unmatched to any gene: 5. The CDR3 runs 15 residues. The germline V gene has CDR1 MNHEY and CDR2 SMNVEV (reference sequence). The CDR3 DNA reads as TGTGCCAGCAGTTTAGGAGCGGGGGCTGACAATGAGCAGTTCTTC. Amino acid sequence: CASSLGAGADNEQFF.

The CDR3: CASSMAGSDTQYF. CDR3 nucleotides: TGTGCCAGTAGCATGGCAGGGTCGGATACGCAGTATTTT. The genes are TRBV19 and TRBJ2-3, with D maybe TRBD1 (5 bases). Germline CDR1 reads LNHDA; CDR2 reads SQIVND (reference sequence). V was shortened by 6 bases and J by 6 bases, with 13 bases between the two germline ends. This CDR3 region has 13 residues. Complete variable domain (other parts from reference TRBV19 and TRBJ2-3): DGGITQSPKYLFRKEGQNVTLSCEQNLNHDAMYWYRQDPGQGLRLIYYSQIVNDFQKGDIAEGYSVSREKKESFPLTVTSAQKNPTAFYLCASSMAGSDTQYFGPGTRLTVL.

This rearrangement joins TRBV19 to TRBJ1-2; maybe TRBD1 (5 bases). The CDR3 has 14 amino acids. V was clipped by 5 bases and J by 4 bases, with 14 bases between them. Looked up from germline, CDR1 is LNHDA and CDR2 is SQIVND (reference sequence). In nucleotides, the CDR3 is TGTGCCAGTAGTTGGGCAGGGATCATCTATGGCTACACCTTC. Protein: CASSWAGIIYGYTF.

The chain employs TRBV19 and TRBJ2-1, with D perhaps assigned TRBD1 or TRBD2 (6 bases each). The CDR3 runs to 15 residues. V was cut by 6 bases and J by 7 bases, with 19 bases left in between. Germline values: CDR1 LNHDA, CDR2 SQIVND (reference sequence). The CDR3 is CASRDWGALRNEQFF. CDR3 DNA sequence: TGTGCCAGTAGGGATTGGGGGGCCCTCCGGAATGAGCAGTTCTTC. Full variable domain (outside the CDR3, taken from reference TRBV19 and TRBJ2-1): DGGITQSPKYLFRKEGQNVTLSCEQNLNHDAMYWYRQDPGQGLRLIYYSQIVNDFQKGDIAEGYSVSREKKESFPLTVTSAQKNPTAFYLCASRDWGALRNEQFFGPGTRLTVL.

V usage is TRBV11-3 and J usage is TRBJ2-7; maybe TRBD1 (6 bases). The CDR3 spans 16 residues. Germline V CDR1 and CDR2: SGHNT, YENEEA. The germline V and J ends were trimmed by 2 bases and 6 bases, with 20 bases remaining between them. Here the CDR3 reads CASSLTSWAGVAEQYF. DNA of the CDR3: TGTGCCAGCAGCTTAACATCCTGGGCAGGGGTAGCCGAGCAGTACTTC.

The rearrangement links TRBV18 to TRBJ2-3, with D possibly being TRBD2 (5 bases). The CDR3 runs to 14 residues. Trimming pared 5 bases from V and 2 bases from J, leaving 11 bases between. CDR1 is KGHSH, CDR2 LQKENI, per germline. CDR3 sequence reads: CASSSLAYTDTQYF. The DNA of the CDR3 is TGTGCCAGCTCATCTCTAGCTTACACAGATACGCAGTATTTT.

This clone was found a few times. The V call is TRBV18, the J call TRBJ1-1, with 7 positions matching TRBD1. CDR1 is KGHSH and CDR2 is LQKENI in the germline V gene. The CDR3 is 13 residues long. Trimming cost V 9 bases and J 1 base; bases outside gene matches: 5. In DNA, the CDR3 is TGTGCCAGTCGCGCAGGGGGGAACACTGAAGCTTTCTTT. It translates to CASRAGGNTEAFF.

The genes are TRBV7-8 and TRBJ1-6; TRBD1 agrees at 7 bases. Germline CDR1 and CDR2: SGHVS and FQNEAQ. V gave up 5 bases and J gave up 6 bases; unmatched junction bases: 19. This CDR3 contains 19 residues. The CDR3 nucleotides read TGTGCCAGCAGCCTACCGCTCATCCCCAGGGGGTCTTCTAATTCACCCCTCCACTTT. Residues: CASSLPLIPRGSSNSPLHF. Full variable domain (rest looked up from reference TRBV7-8 and TRBJ1-6): GAGVSQSPRYKVAKRGQDVALRCDPISGHVSLFWYQQALGQGPEFLTYFQNEAQLDKSGLPSDRFFAERPEGSVSTLKIQRTQQEDSAVYLCASSLPLIPRGSSNSPLHFGNGTRLTVT.

V usage is TRBV7-2 and J usage is TRBJ1-2; TRBD1 matches at 7 bases. With V trimmed by 5 bases and J by 0 bases, 6 bases remained unmatched. The CDR3 consists of 15 residues. Germline V CDR1 and CDR2: SGHTA, FQGNSA. The CDR3 reads CASSRQGGPNYGYTF. In DNA form, the CDR3 reads TGTGCCAGCAGCCGCCAGGGGGGGCCTAACTATGGCTACACCTTC.

The chain is built from TRBV4-1 and TRBJ1-2, with 9 bases matching TRBD1. V was clipped by 1 base and J by 6 bases; unmatched bases: 6. From germline, CDR1 is MGHRA and CDR2 YSYEKL. This CDR3 contains 15 residues. CDR3: CASSQAPGTGNGYTF. In DNA, the CDR3 is TGCGCCAGCAGCCAAGCCCCCGGGACAGGGAATGGCTACACCTTC.

This chain connects TRBV10-3 to TRBJ2-3; a weak D match, TRBD2 (6 bases). Germline V gene lookup returns CDR1 ENHRY and CDR2 SYGVKD. The CDR3 is 15 residues long. V lost 2 bases and J lost 0, with 9 bases in between. The CDR3 DNA follows: TGTGCCATCAGTGAGACCAGCGGGAGCACAGATACGCAGTATTTT. This sequence encodes CAISETSGSTDTQYF.